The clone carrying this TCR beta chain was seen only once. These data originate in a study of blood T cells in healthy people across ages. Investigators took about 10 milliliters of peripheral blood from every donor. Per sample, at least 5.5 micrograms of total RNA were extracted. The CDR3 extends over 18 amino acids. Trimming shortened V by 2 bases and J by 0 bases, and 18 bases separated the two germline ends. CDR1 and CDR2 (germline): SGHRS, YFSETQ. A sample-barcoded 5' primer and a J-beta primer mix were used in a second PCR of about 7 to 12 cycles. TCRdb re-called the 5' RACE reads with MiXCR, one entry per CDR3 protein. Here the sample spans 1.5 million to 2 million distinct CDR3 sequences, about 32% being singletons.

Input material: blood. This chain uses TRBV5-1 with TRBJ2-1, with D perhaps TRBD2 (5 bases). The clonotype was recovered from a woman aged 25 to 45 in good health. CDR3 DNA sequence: TGCGCCAGCAGCTTTTCTCCCCTACTAGTGAGCTCCTACAATGAGCAGTTCTTC. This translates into CASSFSPLLVSSYNEQFF.